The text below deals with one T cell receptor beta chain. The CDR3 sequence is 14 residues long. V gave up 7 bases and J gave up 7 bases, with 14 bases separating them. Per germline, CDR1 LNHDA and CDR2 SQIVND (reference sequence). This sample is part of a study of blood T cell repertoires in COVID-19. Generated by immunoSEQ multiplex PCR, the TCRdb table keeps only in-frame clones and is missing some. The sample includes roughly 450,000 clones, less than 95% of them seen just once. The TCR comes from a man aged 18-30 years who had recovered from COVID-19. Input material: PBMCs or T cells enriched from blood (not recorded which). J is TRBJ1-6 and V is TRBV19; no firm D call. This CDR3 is CASTPSLTNSPLHF. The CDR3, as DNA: TGTGCCAGTACTCCTAGCCTTACGAATTCACCCCTCCACTTT. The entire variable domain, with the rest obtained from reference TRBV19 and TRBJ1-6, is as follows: DGGITQSPKYLFRKEGQNVTLSCEQNLNHDAMYWYRQDPGQGLRLIYYSQIVNDFQKGDIAEGYSVSREKKESFPLTVTSAQKNPTAFYLCASTPSLTNSPLHFGNGTRLTVT.